This TCR beta chain emerged from a study of OX40 agonist ivuxolimab in advanced cancers. About the study: A diagnosis of hepatocellular carcinoma, melanoma, renal cell or head and neck cancer was present in dose-escalation patients.

The sampling schedule covered blood at baseline, cycle 4 day 1, and cycle 7 day 1. From germline, CDR1 is SNHLY and CDR2 FYNNEI. There are 11 residues in the CDR3. With V trimmed by 5 bases and J by 9 bases, 4 bases remained unmatched. Generated by immunoSEQ multiplex PCR, the TCRdb table keeps only in-frame clones and is missing some. This table holds about 62,000 clones, 88% found once. The chain links TRBV2 to TRBJ2-7; 7 bases map to TRBD2. Sequences were derived from CD4+ or CD8+ T cells sorted from blood, sampled in a trial of the OX40 agonist ivuxolimab. The source of this sequence is an adult with an advanced solid tumor such as melanoma, head and neck, liver or kidney cancer. The CDR3 nucleotides are TGTGCCAGCAGTTCTATAGCGGGGCAGTACTTC. Translation gives CASSSIAGQYF.